Sequencing of this TCR beta chain was carried out in a study of post-analysis software for immune sequencing data. About the research overall: The disease courses spanned relapsing-remitting, secondary progressive and progressive-relapsing forms of multiple sclerosis.

Unique molecular identifiers tagged the TCR beta cDNA libraries. TCRdb fed the PCR reads into MiXCR, producing one record per CDR3 protein. The data contain approximately 730,000 distinct CDR3 sequences, 25% to 30% of them singletons. In regard to this clonotype: Its antigen is unidentified.

Whole-study results and caveats: A significant reduction in normalized Chao1 diversity was observed in multiple sclerosis patients versus controls. Controls showed lower frequencies than patients for five TRBV segments, and TRBV5-6, TRBV5-1 and TRBV20-1 were among these. Samples made in the same batch grouped tightly together by F measure.

The CDR3 extends over 13 amino acids. V was cut by 0 bases and J by 5 bases, with 5 bases left in between. Germline-derived CDR1 and CDR2 are LGHDT and YNNKEL (reference sequence). The TCR sequence derives from a girl between 10 and 17 years old with multiple sclerosis. The chain recombines TRBV3-1 with TRBJ1-5; D gene ambiguous. Sequencing was done on a sample of blood. The CDR3 nucleotides read TGTGCCAGCAGCCAAGACAGACATCAGCCCCAGCATTTT. It is translated as CASSQDRHQPQHF.